The 27 T cell receptor beta chains below were found in one sample sequenced in a study of blood T cell repertoires in COVID-19. Data came from immunoSEQ multiplex PCR; TCRdb stores just in-frame clones and leaves some out. This table has about 120,000 clones, 80% to 90% appearing once. The sequenced sample consisted of peripheral blood. The receptors originated from a woman between 45 and 65 years old with acute or convalescent COVID-19.

The rearrangement links TRBV19 to TRBJ2-2; no clear D gene. V was cut by 6 bases and J by 7 bases, with 18 bases left in between. The germline CDR1 and CDR2 sequences are LNHDA and SQIVND (reference sequence). This CDR3 region has 15 residues. The CDR3 is CASSRGRSKDGELFF. CDR3 sequence (DNA): TGTGCCAGTAGCCGCGGCCGCTCAAAGGACGGGGAGCTGTTTTTT.

The chain is built from TRBV4-3 and TRBJ2-7; tentative D call: TRBD2 (6 bases). Germline lookup yields CDR1 LGHNA and CDR2 YSLEER. The CDR3 totals 16 residues. Trimming removed 0 bases from V and 0 bases from J, with 12 bases in between. This chain's CDR3 is CASSQDGRESSYEQYF. In DNA form, the CDR3 reads TGCGCCAGCAGCCAAGACGGGCGGGAAAGCTCCTACGAGCAGTACTTC.

The rearrangement uses TRBV5-4 and TRBJ2-1; the match to TRBD2 covers 11 bases. V trimming: 4 bases; J trimming: 4 bases; junction bases outside the gene matches: 10. Germline CDR1 and CDR2: SGHNT and YYREEE (reference sequence). The CDR3 consists of 17 residues. The CDR3: CASSTLAGGPGYNEQFF. The CDR3 coding sequence is TGTGCCAGCAGCACCTTAGCGGGGGGGCCGGGGTACAATGAGCAGTTCTTC.

This clone was recorded only once. The CDR3 spells CASSRDRAAMNTEAFF. CDR3 DNA: TGTGCCAGCAGCAGGGACAGGGCGGCTATGAACACTGAAGCTTTCTTT. This chain connects TRBV11-3 to TRBJ1-1; TRBD1 agrees at 9 bases. V shed 5 bases and J 0 bases; nucleotides not matched to a gene: 7. Looked up from germline, CDR1 is SGHNT and CDR2 is YENEEA. The CDR3 has 16 residues.

The chain combines TRBV4-3 with TRBJ2-1; tentative D call: TRBD2 (5 bases). Germline V CDR1 and CDR2: LGHNA, YSLEER. The V and J ends lost 0 bases and 9 bases respectively, with 15 bases between them. The CDR3 is made up of 15 amino acids. The CDR3 loop reads CASSQETGKGREQFF. The CDR3 DNA follows: TGCGCCAGCAGCCAAGAGACGGGGAAGGGTCGTGAGCAGTTCTTC.

CDR3 sequence reads: CASSIRGYEQYF. The DNA for the CDR3 is TGTGCCAGTAGTATACGAGGATACGAGCAGTACTTC. J is TRBJ2-7 and V is TRBV19, with D uncertain. CDR1 LNHDA and CDR2 SQIVND come from the germline V gene (reference sequence). The CDR3 consists of 12 residues. Between the trimmed V and J ends, which lost 2 bases and 4 bases, there was a span of 6 bases.

The rearrangement joins TRBV2 to TRBJ2-3; 10 positions match TRBD2. V gave up 6 bases and J gave up 8 bases; unmatched junction bases: 8. This CDR3 comprises 14 residues. Germline loops: CDR1 SNHLY, CDR2 FYNNEI. The CDR3 DNA is TGTGCCAGCAGCCCCGGACTAGCGGCGTTTACGCAGTATTTT. Translated, it gives CASSPGLAAFTQYF.

This clone was picked up a small number of times. The CDR3 nucleotides read TGTGCCAGTACGACGCAAACGGGATCATTCTATGGCTACACCTTC. Translation: CASTTQTGSFYGYTF. V gene TRBV19 combines with J gene TRBJ1-2; D is ambiguous. The CDR3 contains 15 residues. Between the trimmed V and J ends, which lost 7 bases and 4 bases, there was a span of 19 bases. In germline, CDR1 is LNHDA, CDR2 SQIVND (reference sequence).

Only one count was recorded for this clone. V usage is TRBV4-1 and J usage is TRBJ1-1; D is uncertain. V lost 0 bases and J 8 bases, leaving 13 bases between the germline ends. The germline V gene encodes CDR1 MGHRA and CDR2 YSYEKL. CDR3 length: 14 amino acids. The CDR3 DNA reads TGCGCCAGCAGCCAAGAAAGGCCGCCCGGGGAAGCTTTCTTT. As protein: CASSQERPPGEAFF.

The chain is built from TRBV16 and TRBJ2-7, with 11 positions matching TRBD2. V trimming: 2 bases; J trimming: 2 bases; junction bases outside the gene matches: 8. The CDR3 is 17 residues long. Germline lookup yields CDR1 KGHSY and CDR2 FQNENV. For the CDR3, the DNA is TGTGCCAGCAGCCAAGCCTCGGGACTAGCGGCGACCTACGAGCAGTACTTC. Protein: CASSQASGLAATYEQYF. Filled out from reference TRBV16 and TRBJ2-7, the complete variable domain reads GEEVAQTPKHLVRGEGQKAKLYCAPIKGHSYVFWYQQVLKNEFKFLISFQNENVFDETGMPKERFSAKCLPNSPCSLEIQATKLEDSAVYFCASSQASGLAATYEQYFGPGTRLTVT.

The chain links TRBV27 to TRBJ2-3, with D maybe TRBD2 (8 bases). Germline V gene sequence: CDR1 MNHEY, CDR2 SMNVEV (reference sequence). Trimming stripped 8 bases from V and 5 bases from J, with 20 bases between. CDR3 length: 15 residues. The CDR3 sequence is CASSRQGLERDTQYF. The CDR3 DNA sequence: TGTGCCAGCTCCCGACAGGGACTAGAAAGAGATACGCAGTATTTT.

The chain links TRBV19 to TRBJ1-5, with TRBD1 matching over 7 bases. V shed 4 bases, J shed 7 bases, and the junction held 10 bases outside the gene matches. Germline assignment: CDR1 LNHDA and CDR2 SQIVND (reference sequence). CDR3 length: 15 amino acids. In nucleotides, the CDR3 is TGTGCCAGTAGTACCCCGACAGGGCTCGGCCAGCCCCAGCATTTT. Translated: CASSTPTGLGQPQHF.

This chain uses TRBV3-1 (or the pseudogene TRBV3-2) with TRBJ2-5; 11 nucleotides match TRBD2. V gave up 8 bases and J gave up 4 bases; unmatched junction bases: 9. This CDR3 is built from 15 residues. CDR1 and CDR2 from the germline V gene are LGHDT and YNNKEL (reference sequence). The CDR3 loop is CASFLAGGPAETQYF. In nucleotides, the CDR3 is TGTGCCAGCTTTTTAGCGGGGGGGCCGGCAGAGACCCAGTACTTC.

This chain links TRBV5-1 with TRBJ2-3, with D tentatively TRBD2 (5 bases). From germline, CDR1 is SGHRS and CDR2 YFSETQ. The V gene lost 5 bases and the J gene lost 3 bases, with 10 bases spanning the gap. The CDR3 sequence is 13 residues long. CDR3 sequence (DNA): TGCGCCAGCAGGCCGGAGGTGACAGATACGCAGTATTTT. Its translation is CASRPEVTDTQYF. Combining the CDR3 with reference TRBV5-1 and TRBJ2-3 gives the whole variable domain KAGVTQTPRYLIKTRGQQVTLSCSPISGHRSVSWYQQTPGQGLQFLFEYFSETQRNKGNFPGRFSGRQFSNSRSEMNVSTLELGDSALYLCASRPEVTDTQYFGPGTRLTVL.

The genes are TRBV7-9 and TRBJ1-1, with TRBD1 identical over 10 bases. The CDR3 has 15 amino acids. Germline trimming cut 3 bases from V and 4 bases from J; bases unmatched to any gene: 5. CDR1 and CDR2 from the germline V gene are SEHNR and FQNEAQ (reference sequence). The DNA for the CDR3 is TGTGCCAGCAGCTTCGAGCGGGACAGGGGCACTGAAGCTTTCTTT. Amino acids: CASSFERDRGTEAFF.

The chain links TRBV11-1 to TRBJ2-3; TRBD2 agrees at 8 bases. The CDR3 has 16 residues. With 1 base clipped from V and 5 bases from J, the junction kept 8 bases outside the gene matches. Per the germline V gene, CDR1 is SGHAT and CDR2 is FQDESV (reference sequence). The CDR3 spells CASSLGTRGGLDTQYF. The CDR3 coding sequence is TGTGCCAGCAGCTTAGGAACCCGGGGGGGCCTAGATACGCAGTATTTT.

This sequence joins TRBV5-6 and TRBJ1-2, with 8 nucleotides matching TRBD1. Trimming cost V 2 bases and J 4 bases; bases outside gene matches: 7. CDR3 length: 15 amino acids. Looked up from germline, CDR1 is SGHDT and CDR2 is YYEEEE. CDR3 nucleotide sequence: TGTGCCAGCAGCTTCGGACCAGGGGGCGGCTATGGCTACACCTTC. Amino acid sequence: CASSFGPGGGYGYTF. The full variable domain, with the rest looked up from reference TRBV5-6 and TRBJ1-2, is DAGVTQSPTHLIKTRGQQVTLRCSPKSGHDTVSWYQQALGQGPQFIFQYYEEEERQRGNFPDRFSGHQFPNYSSELNVNALLLGDSALYLCASSFGPGGGYGYTFGSGTRLTVV.

The genes are TRBV5-1 and TRBJ2-1; 10 nucleotides align to TRBD2. The CDR3 consists of 16 residues. The V gene end was trimmed by 0 bases and the J gene end by 8 bases; junction bases not matched to a gene: 8. Germline V gene data show CDR1 as SGHRS and CDR2 as YFSETQ. Here the CDR3 DNA reads TGCGCCAGCAGCTTGGGGGACCTAGCGGGAGTAGATGAGCAGTTCTTC. It encodes CASSLGDLAGVDEQFF.

V gene TRBV18 combines with J gene TRBJ1-5; no definite D call. Between the trimmed V and J ends, which lost 2 bases and 6 bases, there was a span of 8 bases. Germline assignment: CDR1 KGHSH and CDR2 LQKENI. The CDR3 is 13 amino acids. CDR3 bases: TGTGCCAGCTCACCAGCGGGCGGTCAGCCCCAGCATTTT. Encoded protein: CASSPAGGQPQHF. The entire variable domain, with the rest obtained from reference TRBV18 and TRBJ1-5, is as follows: NAGVMQNPRHLVRRRGQEARLRCSPMKGHSHVYWYRQLPEEGLKFMVYLQKENIIDESGMPKERFSAEFPKEGPSILRIQQVVRGDSAAYFCASSPAGGQPQHFGDGTRLSIL.

This clone was recorded a few times. Other DNA sequences in this specimen translate into the identical CDR3. The chain employs TRBV19 and TRBJ1-2; 8 bases agree with TRBD1. This CDR3 region has 14 residues. In germline, CDR1 is LNHDA, CDR2 SQIVND (reference sequence). Trimming took 5 bases from V and 2 from J; bases not matched to a gene: 4. CDR3 nucleotide sequence: TGTGCCAGTAGTCCCAGGACAGGGAACTATGGCTACACCTTC. Amino acid sequence: CASSPRTGNYGYTF. Variable domain in full (rest from reference TRBV19 and TRBJ1-2): DGGITQSPKYLFRKEGQNVTLSCEQNLNHDAMYWYRQDPGQGLRLIYYSQIVNDFQKGDIAEGYSVSREKKESFPLTVTSAQKNPTAFYLCASSPRTGNYGYTFGSGTRLTVV.

V is TRBV5-4 and J is TRBJ2-3, with TRBD2 as a possible D gene (5 bases). V was pared by 4 bases and J by 11 bases, with 14 bases between. Germline lookup yields CDR1 SGHNT and CDR2 YYREEE (reference sequence). This CDR3 contains 12 residues. The CDR3: CASSALGVEQYF. The CDR3 DNA reads as TGTGCCAGCAGCGCGCTGGGAGTTGAGCAGTATTTT.

This clone was observed a single time. The J gene is TRBJ1-5, the V gene TRBV5-1; D is unresolved. V was trimmed by 0 bases and J by 7 bases, leaving 8 bases between them. Germline CDR1 SGHRS, CDR2 YFSETQ. CDR3 length: 13 residues. CDR3 sequence reads: CASSLETGQPQHF. The CDR3 nucleotides are TGCGCCAGCAGCTTGGAAACGGGGCAGCCCCAGCATTTT.

The chain employs TRBV5-1 and TRBJ2-6; 9 bases fit TRBD2. The germline V gene encodes CDR1 SGHRS and CDR2 YFSETQ. The CDR3 consists of 18 residues. J was trimmed by 2 bases and V by 2 bases; bases with no gene match: 8. CDR3 amino acids: CASSFFSGGSTGANVLTF. In DNA form, the CDR3 reads TGCGCCAGCAGCTTCTTTAGCGGGGGATCGACTGGGGCCAACGTCCTGACTTTC.

The chain uses TRBV4-3 and TRBJ2-5, with 10 bases fitting TRBD2. The CDR3 sequence is 14 residues long. Germline trimming cut 1 base from V and 4 bases from J; bases unmatched to any gene: 0. Germline V CDR1 and CDR2: LGHNA, YSLEER. DNA for the CDR3: TGCGCCAGCAGCCAAGGACTAGCGGGAGAGACCCAGTACTTC. Protein: CASSQGLAGETQYF.

This chain joins TRBV12-5 and TRBJ2-1; TRBD1 is a possible D gene (6 bases). Germline V gene data show CDR1 as LGHNT and CDR2 as FRNRAP. V was clipped by 2 bases and J by 12 bases, with 11 bases between them. The CDR3 consists of 12 residues. CDR3 nucleotides: TGTGCTAGTGGTTTGCCCCGAGGGGGGCAGTTCTTC. Its translation: CASGLPRGGQFF.

The V call is TRBV9, the J call TRBJ1-1; perhaps TRBD1 as D (5 bases). This CDR3 spans 12 amino acids. Germline-derived CDR1 and CDR2 are SGDLS and YYNGEE. The germline V and J ends were trimmed by 4 bases and 7 bases, with 11 bases remaining between them. CDR3 bases: TGTGCCAGCAGCTCGACAGAATATGAAGCTTTCTTT. This translates into CASSSTEYEAFF. The whole variable domain, filled in from reference TRBV9 and TRBJ1-1, reads DSGVTQTPKHLITATGQRVTLRCSPRSGDLSVYWYQQSLDQGLQFLIQYYNGEERAKGNILERFSAQQFPDLHSELNLSSLELGDSALYFCASSSTEYEAFFGQGTRLTVV.

V is TRBV27 and J is TRBJ1-2, with 8 bases fitting TRBD1. The V gene end was trimmed by 7 bases and the J gene end by 4 bases; junction bases not matched to a gene: 5. This CDR3 region has 13 residues. The V gene's germline CDR1 is MNHEY and CDR2 SMNVEV (reference sequence). This chain's CDR3 is CASKRTGTYGYTF. For the CDR3, the DNA is TGTGCCAGCAAAAGGACAGGGACCTATGGCTACACCTTC.